The rows below give T cell receptor beta chains drawn from one sample of a study of T cell clusters in autoimmune cytopenias. One entry per CDR3 protein, without DNA, is what TCRdb gives after re-calling the multiplex PCR reads. Seen in this sample are around 9,800 distinct CDR3 sequences; the ten most common clones hold about 33%. These data are also associated with another study on T cell repertoires in aging, cancer and after chemotherapy.

The specimen was peripheral blood. The receptor source for this set is a human donor in good health. Each CDR3 is given with its conserved first and last residue. The order of the fields is V gene, clone size, J gene, CDR3 protein. Clone sizes are given selectively: once, few, many, or a class where the clone is expanded.

>TRBV19|.|TRBJ1-6
CAGSGQGWGSPLHF
>TRBV29-1|medium-sized|TRBJ2-7
CSVEAPSYEQYF
>TRBV5-1|.|TRBJ2-3
CASSSLPRGGTSTDTQYF
>TRBV12-3/TRBV12-4|.|TRBJ2-6
CASRGTGLSGANVLTF
>TRBV20-1|.|TRBJ1-4
CSARGQLNEKLFF
>TRBV19|.|TRBJ2-3
CASSSYSGSTDTQYF
>TRBV11-1|.|TRBJ1-6
CASSLGQANYNSPLHF
>TRBV30|.|TRBJ1-2
CAWSFTGTGYTF
>TRBV6-1|.|TRBJ1-4
CASTGPSNEKLFF
>TRBV30|.|TRBJ1-1
CAGDPVNTEAFF
>TRBV6-6|.|TRBJ2-2
CASRPGGGSSGELFF
>TRBV7-6|.|TRBJ2-1
CASSYTGGQGRNEQFF
>TRBV6-5|.|TRBJ2-7
CASSYGGAFTSYEQYF
>TRBV15|.|TRBJ2-7
CATSYGSGAAEQYF
>TRBV27|medium-sized|TRBJ2-3
CASTSLAFTDTQYF
>TRBV6-2/TRBV6-3|.|TRBJ2-7
CASSRPSGSHYEQYF
>TRBV6-1|.|TRBJ2-7
CASSVGTGDYEQYF
>TRBV6-1|.|TRBJ2-7
CASSEQGVMGYEQYF
>TRBV15|.|TRBJ1-4
CATSYSATNEKLFF
>TRBV6-5|.|TRBJ1-5
CASSSGDISQPQHF
>TRBV6-5|.|TRBJ1-5
CASSSRDMVQHF
>TRBV10-3|.|TRBJ1-2
CATQRDYGYTF
>TRBV29-1|medium-sized|TRBJ2-5
CSVETDPGRAETQYF
>TRBV5-1|.|TRBJ2-3
CASSLLAGADTQYF
>TRBV27|.|TRBJ2-1
CASSPWGLPYNEQFF
>TRBV19|.|TRBJ1-6
CASSLSGRNSPLHF
>TRBV6-5|.|TRBJ1-4
CASSYSLRGEKLFF
>TRBV27|.|TRBJ2-7
CASSGQGTEQYF
>TRBV6-1|.|TRBJ2-2
CAISESTGGAGELFF
>TRBV6-5|.|TRBJ2-1
CASSATSGGVLSPYNEQFF
>TRBV6-5|.|TRBJ1-2
CASSYSPDRVDGYTF
>TRBV19|medium-sized|TRBJ2-2
CASSMGRFYGKTNTGELFF
>TRBV19|.|TRBJ2-6
CASSIEGVGDGANVLTF
>TRBV7-6|.|TRBJ2-3
CASSLQNTDTQYF
>TRBV18|.|TRBJ2-7
CASSTGTGGFNEQYF
>TRBV30|.|TRBJ2-1
CAWSIDNEQFF
>TRBV5-1|.|TRBJ2-5
CASSLEFGSPETQYF
>TRBV7-6|.|TRBJ2-3
CASSFGVDTDTQYF
>TRBV6-5|.|TRBJ2-6
CASSFTSGAGANVLTF
>TRBV6-5|.|TRBJ1-4
CASSRRGTGRLEKLFF
>TRBV19|.|TRBJ2-7
CASSTLWDRDYEQYF
>TRBV19|.|TRBJ2-5
CASSLGQKETQYF
>TRBV15|.|TRBJ2-7
CATSRSATSSYEQYF
>TRBV6-5|.|TRBJ1-6
CASSYATDRSSSPLHF
>TRBV6-5|.|TRBJ2-3
CASTRQGVTDTQYF
>TRBV29-1|medium-sized|TRBJ2-3
CSVEKLVTDTQYF
>TRBV20-1|.|TRBJ2-7
CSASLDSGEQYF
>TRBV27|.|TRBJ2-1
CASSLILAGGDGEQFF
>TRBV19|.|TRBJ1-1
CASSIRGQGNEAFF
>TRBV5-1|.|TRBJ2-6
CASSLGTATGANVLTF
>TRBV27|.|TRBJ1-2
CASRRTGGYGYTF
>TRBV19|.|TRBJ2-7
CASSAREAPYEQYF